Listed below are T cell receptor beta chains from one sample, sequenced in a study of T cell responses to AZD1222 COVID-19 vaccine. Here immunoSEQ multiplex PCR was the method, and the copy in TCRdb shows in-frame clones only, minus some. The sample lists under 150,000 clones, approximately 93% occurring once. This sample comprised peripheral blood, obtained on day 0 of AZD1222 vaccination. These receptors were taken from an adult in good health. Each CDR3 is given with its conserved first and last residue. D genes are given only for firm matches. Not all rows give a size; the values are once, few, many and, for expanded clones, a class.

once	TRBV9	16	TRBJ1-4	NA	TGTGCCAGCAGCAAGGGAGTGGAGTCTCCTAATGAAAAACTGTTTTTT	CASSKGVESPNEKLFF
NA	TRBV24-1	17	TRBJ2-7	NA	TGTGCCACCAGTGATACAATAAGCGGGCACTCCTCCTACGAGCAGTACTTC	CATSDTISGHSSYEQYF
NA	TRBV9	17	TRBJ2-1	NA	TGTGCCAGCAGCGCCTCTCGGGGAGCGGATTTATACAATGAGCAGTTCTTC	CASSASRGADLYNEQFF
NA	TRBV19	12	TRBJ1-2	NA	TGTGCCAGTACGGGGAGGGCCGATGGCTACACCTTC	CASTGRADGYTF
NA	TRBV29-1	13	TRBJ2-4	NA	TGCAGCGTTGGGGGTAATAGGGACTCTACTCAGTACTTC	CSVGGNRDSTQYF
NA	TRBV28	14	TRBJ1-5	NA	TGTGCCAGCAGTTTGGGGGGGATTAATCAGCCCCAGCATTTT	CASSLGGINQPQHF
few	TRBV12-3/TRBV12-4	13	TRBJ1-5	NA	TGTGCCAGCAGTGGGGTTAGCAATCAGCCCCAGCATTTT	CASSGVSNQPQHF
NA	TRBV2	13	TRBJ2-7	NA	TGTGCCAGCGAACTGGACAGAACCTACGAGCAGTACTTC	CASELDRTYEQYF
many	TRBV28	12	TRBJ1-5	NA	TGTGCCAGCAGCCGCTATTATCAGCCCCAGCATTTT	CASSRYYQPQHF
NA	TRBV27	13	TRBJ1-2	NA	TGTGCCAGCAGCCTAAGCGTTTACTATGGCTACACCTTC	CASSLSVYYGYTF
NA	TRBV7-3	15	TRBJ2-1	NA	TGTGCCAGCAGCCCCAGTGTGGGCTCCTACAATGAGCAGTTCTTC	CASSPSVGSYNEQFF
NA	TRBV7-7	13	TRBJ2-5	NA	TGTGCCAGCAGCCCTTTGTTCCCGGAGACCCAGTACTTC	CASSPLFPETQYF
once	TRBV10-2	14	TRBJ2-7	TRBD1	TGCGCCAGCAGTATCCGACAGGGCGGTTACGAGCAGTACTTC	CASSIRQGGYEQYF
NA	TRBV9	12	TRBJ2-1	TRBD2	TGTGCCAGCAGCGTACCAAGCGGGAGCCAGTTCTTC	CASSVPSGSQFF
NA	TRBV2	12	TRBJ2-5	NA	TGTGCCAGACAGGGAGGGCAAGAGACCCAGTACTTC	CARQGGQETQYF
NA	TRBV19	16	TRBJ1-1	NA	TGTGCCAGTAGGATCCGTGCGGGCTTAATGAACACTGAAGCTTTCTTT	CASRIRAGLMNTEAFF
NA	TRBV2	14	TRBJ2-5	NA	TGTGCCAGCAGTGAAGGTGGCGGGAAGGAGACCCAGTACTTC	CASSEGGGKETQYF
NA	TRBV7-6	16	TRBJ2-7	TRBD2	TGTGCCAGCAGCTTAGGGTTGTTTGCGGGAGGGCGCGAGCAGTACTTC	CASSLGLFAGGREQYF
NA	TRBV5-5	16	TRBJ2-7	NA	TGTGCCAGCAGCTTGGCCAACTCCAGGGCAGCCTACGAGCAGTACTTC	CASSLANSRAAYEQYF
NA	TRBV13	18	TRBJ2-1	NA	TGTGCCAGCAGCCAAGCCGACTCTAACTACTACTCCTACAATGAGCAGTTCTTC	CASSQADSNYYSYNEQFF
NA	TRBV13	14	TRBJ2-7	NA	TGTGCCAGCAGCTCCAGGATGGGCTCCTACGAGCAGTACTTC	CASSSRMGSYEQYF
NA	TRBV7-9	15	TRBJ2-3	NA	TGTGCCAGCAGCTTTCTCTCGAAAAGCACAGATACGCAGTATTTT	CASSFLSKSTDTQYF
NA	TRBV6-4	11	TRBJ1-1	NA	TGTGCCAGCAGTGACGGGGGTGAAGCTTTCTTT	CASSDGGEAFF
NA	TRBV7-2	15	TRBJ2-7	NA	TGTGCCAGCAACATTCGGGCAGGGCTCTCCGACGAGCAGTACTTC	CASNIRAGLSDEQYF
NA	TRBV28	11	TRBJ2-3	NA	TGTGCCAGCAGCCTAGGGGATACGCAGTATTTT	CASSLGDTQYF